This passage covers 27 T cell receptor beta chains from one sample sequenced in a study of blood T cell repertoires in COVID-19. Sequencing was performed with immunoSEQ multiplex PCR; in TCRdb, only in-frame clones are kept and a portion is missing. This table has about 370,000 clones, roughly nine tenths appearing once. Sequenced sample: PBMCs or T cells enriched from blood (not recorded which). These receptors came from a woman in her thirties who had recovered from COVID-19.

This chain connects TRBV3-1 (or the pseudogene TRBV3-2) to TRBJ2-5; TRBD2 matches at 10 bases. Germline CDR1 reads LGHDT; CDR2 reads YNNKEL (reference sequence). This CDR3 has 16 residues. V trimming: 1 base; J trimming: 0 bases; junction bases outside the gene matches: 2. The CDR3 DNA reads as TGTGCCAGCAGCCAAGGTAGCGGGGGGTACCAAGAGACCCAGTACTTC. It specifies CASSQGSGGYQETQYF.

As to this clone: The sample contains more than one DNA sequence encoding this CDR3. The chain is built from TRBV5-1 and TRBJ2-5; D is unresolved. The ends were cut back, 4 bases at V and 3 bases at J, with 4 bases in the middle. The CDR3 has 11 residues. Looked up from germline, CDR1 is SGHRS and CDR2 is YFSETQ. CDR3 nucleotides: TGCGCCAGCAGCCTCGAAGAGACCCAGTACTTC. Translating gives CASSLEETQYF. Variable domain in full (rest from reference TRBV5-1 and TRBJ2-5): KAGVTQTPRYLIKTRGQQVTLSCSPISGHRSVSWYQQTPGQGLQFLFEYFSETQRNKGNFPGRFSGRQFSNSRSEMNVSTLELGDSALYLCASSLEETQYFGPGTRLLVL.

V gene TRBV2 combines with J gene TRBJ1-2; D is uncertain. Trimming took 7 bases from V and 7 from J, leaving 16 bases between them. Per the germline V gene, CDR1 is SNHLY and CDR2 is FYNNEI. This CDR3 comprises 13 residues. CDR3 residues: CASKEAGRGGYTF. The CDR3 DNA follows: TGTGCCAGCAAAGAGGCAGGCCGGGGTGGCTACACCTTC.

In DNA, the CDR3 is TGTGCCAGCAGTTACTCCTTCGCGGGAGGTGGTAGTGAGCAGTTCTTC. This gives the protein CASSYSFAGGGSEQFF. The rearrangement uses TRBV6-5 and TRBJ2-1, with TRBD2 matching 8 bases. This CDR3 has 16 residues. With 0 bases clipped from V and 9 bases from J, the junction kept 10 bases outside the gene matches. Germline CDR1 and CDR2: MNHEY and SVGAGI.

The chain employs TRBV5-1 and TRBJ2-7, with 7 positions matching TRBD1. J gave up 2 bases and V 5 bases, and 13 bases lay outside the gene matches. The CDR3 length is 16 residues. CDR1 is SGHRS, CDR2 YFSETQ, per germline. CDR3 bases: TGCGCCAGCAGACACGGGACAGTTCTCCCTCCCTACGAGCAGTACTTC. Its translation is CASRHGTVLPPYEQYF.

V gene TRBV7-9 combines with J gene TRBJ1-2, with TRBD1 matching over 11 bases. Germline V gene data show CDR1 as SEHNR and CDR2 as FQNEAQ (reference sequence). The CDR3 consists of 14 residues. Trimming removed 1 base from V and 6 bases from J; junction bases left unmatched: 1. For the CDR3, the DNA is TGTGCCAGCAGCTTAGGGGACAGGGGGAATGGCTACACCTTC. Amino acid sequence: CASSLGDRGNGYTF.

This clone was observed a single time. This chain connects TRBV5-1 to TRBJ2-5; TRBD1 matches at 7 bases. The CDR3 is 16 amino acids. Germline-derived CDR1 and CDR2 are SGHRS and YFSETQ. The ends lost 4 bases at V and 4 bases at J; junction bases unmatched: 13. CDR3 loop: CASSLGQVPVTETQYF. The DNA for the CDR3 is TGCGCCAGCAGCCTTGGACAGGTTCCGGTTACAGAGACCCAGTACTTC.

In DNA form, the CDR3 reads TGTGCCAGCAGCCAGACAGTCTTCATGAACACTGAAGCTTTCTTT. Its protein product is CASSQTVFMNTEAFF. The V gene is TRBV14, the J gene TRBJ1-1; the D gene is possibly TRBD1 (5 bases). This CDR3 spans 15 amino acids. Germline CDR1 reads SGHDN; CDR2 reads FVKESK. V dropped 3 bases and J dropped 0 bases, with 11 bases sitting between them.

This clone was seen more than once but under ten times. The chain recombines TRBV18 with TRBJ1-1, with 7 nucleotides matching TRBD1. Germline loops: CDR1 KGHSH, CDR2 LQKENI. The CDR3 contains 15 residues. Germline trimming cut 3 bases from V and 4 bases from J; bases unmatched to any gene: 8. The CDR3 here is CASSPPGTDRTEAFF. DNA of the CDR3: TGTGCCAGCTCACCGCCCGGGACAGACCGCACTGAAGCTTTCTTT.

This clone was counted between two and nine times. The J gene is TRBJ1-2, the V gene TRBV5-1; D is unclear. The V gene's germline CDR1 is SGHRS and CDR2 YFSETQ. Trimming removed 6 bases from V and 9 bases from J, with 21 bases in between. The CDR3 is 14 amino acids. The chain's CDR3 is CASKGSGGVTSYTF. CDR3 nucleotide sequence: TGCGCCAGCAAAGGGAGCGGTGGAGTAACCAGCTACACCTTC.

This clone was detected only once. The chain combines TRBV5-4 with TRBJ2-7; 9 nucleotides line up with TRBD1. The germline gives CDR1 SGHNT, CDR2 YYREEE (reference sequence). The junction had 10 bases not matched to a gene; V was cut back by 3 bases and J by 3 bases. The CDR3 extends over 16 amino acids. CDR3 DNA: TGTGCCAGCAGCTGGGCAGGACAGGGGATACTCTACGAGCAGTACTTC. Translation: CASSWAGQGILYEQYF.

On this clone: The sample contains more than one DNA sequence encoding this CDR3. The chain links TRBV6-5 to TRBJ1-5; D possibly corresponds to TRBD1 (5 bases). The germline gives CDR1 MNHEY, CDR2 SVGAGI. V gave up 8 bases and J gave up 0 bases, with 11 bases separating them. CDR3 length: 14 amino acids. The CDR3 DNA reads as TGTGCCAGCCGAACAGGATATAGCAATCAGCCCCAGCATTTT. Protein: CASRTGYSNQPQHF.

This rearrangement joins TRBV29-1 to TRBJ1-2; D unresolved. This CDR3 comprises 13 residues. V shed 5 bases and J shed 4 bases, with 14 bases lying between them. Germline V gene sequence: CDR1 SQVTM, CDR2 ANQGSEA. CDR3: CSVPHPGVYGYTF. DNA of the CDR3: TGCAGCGTTCCACACCCCGGGGTCTATGGCTACACCTTC.

This chain joins TRBV27 and TRBJ2-3, with D perhaps TRBD1 (6 bases). Trimming pared 5 bases from V and 4 bases from J, leaving 16 bases between. Germline V CDR1 and CDR2: MNHEY, SMNVEV (reference sequence). There are 15 residues in the CDR3. DNA of the CDR3: TGTGCCAGCAGTCTAATAACAGGGAACCCAGATACGCAGTATTTT. It is translated as CASSLITGNPDTQYF.

The chain combines TRBV9 with TRBJ1-3; possibly TRBD1 for D (6 bases). In germline, CDR1 is SGDLS, CDR2 YYNGEE. The CDR3 sequence is 16 residues long. Trimming stripped 0 bases from V and 4 bases from J, with 14 bases between. The CDR3 DNA reads TGTGCCAGCAGCGTAGGGGGGGGCTCGTCAGGAAACACCATATATTTT. Residues: CASSVGGGSSGNTIYF.

The chain is built from TRBV6-5 and TRBJ1-5, with a weak D call TRBD1 (5 bases). V lost 7 bases, J lost 5 bases, and 18 bases lay in between. The CDR3 runs 15 residues. Germline CDR1 MNHEY, CDR2 SVGAGI. CDR3 sequence reads: CASTPTVQGYQPQHF. CDR3 bases: TGTGCCAGCACTCCGACGGTTCAGGGATATCAGCCCCAGCATTTT.

The CDR3 nucleotides read TGTGCCAGCAGTGCTACTAGCGGGAGAACTCTCAATGAGCAGTTCTTC. Amino acid sequence: CASSATSGRTLNEQFF. This chain joins TRBV25-1 and TRBJ2-1; 11 bases fit TRBD2. CDR3 length: 16 amino acids. With V trimmed by 4 bases and J by 6 bases, 8 bases remained unmatched. Germline values: CDR1 MGHDK, CDR2 SYGVNS.

This clone was seen only once. The chain couples TRBV28 to TRBJ1-6, with 9 bases that match TRBD1. Germline CDR1 is MDHEN and CDR2 is SYDVKM. Trimming took 4 bases from V and 2 from J; bases not matched to a gene: 9. This CDR3 is 18 amino acids long. For the CDR3, the DNA is TGTGCCAGCAGTTACATACAGGGGGCCCACACCTATAATTCACCCCTCCACTTT. The encoded protein is CASSYIQGAHTYNSPLHF. Full variable domain (remainder filled in from reference TRBV28 and TRBJ1-6): DVKVTQSSRYLVKRTGEKVFLECVQDMDHENMFWYRQDPGLGLRLIYFSYDVKMKEKGDIPEGYSVSREKKERFSLILESASTNQTSMYLCASSYIQGAHTYNSPLHFGNGTRLTVT.

The chain joins TRBV7-9 to TRBJ1-1; 7 positions agree with TRBD1. Losses at the gene ends were 5 bases for V and 6 bases for J; bases not matched to a gene: 15. The CDR3 sequence is 16 residues long. The germline V gene encodes CDR1 SEHNR and CDR2 FQNEAQ (reference sequence). CDR3 residues: CASSPPRGGGYPEAFF. The DNA for the CDR3 is TGTGCCAGCAGCCCTCCTCGTGGAGGGGGCTACCCTGAAGCTTTCTTT.

The V gene is TRBV7-2, the J gene TRBJ2-7; 7 bases are a match to TRBD2. V lost 0 bases, J lost 2 bases, and 7 bases stayed unmatched. Germline V gene lookup returns CDR1 SGHTA and CDR2 FQGNSA. This CDR3 is 16 amino acids long. This chain's CDR3 is CASSLARQRDTYEQYF. CDR3 nucleotide sequence: TGTGCCAGCAGCTTAGCGAGGCAGCGGGATACCTACGAGCAGTACTTC.

The chain links TRBV19 to TRBJ2-3; 8 bases agree with TRBD2. Germline CDR1 reads LNHDA; CDR2 reads SQIVND (reference sequence). V gave up 5 bases and J gave up 2 bases; unmatched junction bases: 6. The CDR3 is 15 residues long. CDR3 in DNA: TGTGCCAGTAGTGTGATGCGGGGGGCCACAGATACGCAGTATTTT. Translated, it gives CASSVMRGATDTQYF.

The CDR3 loop reads CASSPSRDFIRYGYTF. In nucleotides, the CDR3 is TGCGCCAGCAGCCCGAGCCGGGACTTCATCCGCTATGGCTACACCTTC. The chain uses TRBV4-1 and TRBJ1-2; D perhaps matches TRBD1 (5 bases). The V and J ends lost 4 bases and 4 bases respectively, with 19 bases between them. This CDR3 contains 16 residues. CDR1 is MGHRA, CDR2 YSYEKL, per germline.

The chain joins TRBV7-6 to TRBJ2-7; 7 bases line up with TRBD1. The V and J ends lost 0 bases and 1 base, in that order; junction bases with no gene match: 6. The CDR3 contains 16 residues. Germline assignment: CDR1 SGHVS and CDR2 FNYEAQ. The CDR3 DNA reads as TGTGCCAGCAGCTTAGCCGTCCGGGACAGATCCTACGAGCAGTACTTC. Residues: CASSLAVRDRSYEQYF.

V gene TRBV19 combines with J gene TRBJ2-7; 9 positions agree with TRBD1. CDR1 is LNHDA and CDR2 is SQIVND in the germline V gene (reference sequence). The CDR3 length is 15 residues. V lost 6 bases and J lost 2; bases outside the gene matches: 8. The chain's CDR3 is CASRTTGTGPYEQYF. Here the CDR3 DNA reads TGTGCCAGTAGAACAACCGGGACAGGGCCCTACGAGCAGTACTTC.

The count of this clone is one. The chain carries TRBV4-1 and TRBJ1-1; D remains unclear. V gave up 0 bases and J gave up 4 bases, with 18 bases separating them. Germline V gene sequence: CDR1 MGHRA, CDR2 YSYEKL. This CDR3 contains 17 residues. The CDR3 nucleotides are TGCGCCAGCAGCCAAGAGGGGTCGGGGTCTTGGGGCACTGAAGCTTTCTTT. Translated: CASSQEGSGSWGTEAFF.

V gene TRBV7-9 combines with J gene TRBJ1-1, with TRBD1 matching over 12 bases. The junction had 4 bases not matched to a gene; V was cut back by 5 bases and J by 3 bases. This CDR3 contains 15 residues. Germline V gives CDR1 SEHNR, CDR2 FQNEAQ (reference sequence). The DNA of the CDR3 is TGTGCCAGCAGCACCGGGACAGGGGGCCACACTGAAGCTTTCTTT. Encoded protein: CASSTGTGGHTEAFF.

The chain employs TRBV7-9 and TRBJ2-7; possible D gene TRBD1, 5 bases. Germline CDR1 reads SEHNR; CDR2 reads FQNEAQ (reference sequence). V was trimmed by 5 bases and J by 4 bases, leaving 9 bases between them. The CDR3 extends over 12 amino acids. The CDR3 reads CASSEDTYEQYF. The DNA of the CDR3 is TGTGCCAGCAGCGAGGACACGTACGAGCAGTACTTC.